Detailed here is one T cell receptor (beta chain). Its target is not known. Every sample gave at least 5 micrograms of total RNA when it was extracted. The source of the sample is a study of blood T cells in healthy people across ages. Overall study results and limits: Without sorted subsets, naive and antigen-experienced compartments could not be conclusively compared.

A J-beta primer mix and a sample-barcoded 5' primer were used in a second PCR of about 7 to 12 cycles. CDR3-containing paired-end reads numbering at least 2.5 million came from each sample. A single record per CDR3 protein comes from TCRdb applying MiXCR to the 5' RACE reads. The sample lists 700,000 to 850,000 distinct CDR3 sequences; about 53% were seen once. This CDR3 has 15 amino acids. Germline CDR1 SGHTS, CDR2 YDEGEE. The V end lost 0 bases, the J end lost 2 bases, and 11 bases lay between the germline ends. The specimen was blood. The V gene is TRBV5-8, the J gene TRBJ1-2; D possibly corresponds to TRBD1 (5 bases). The clonotype originates from a man at least 80 years old in good health. CDR3 loop: CASSLAGRLNYGYTF. The CDR3 DNA reads TGTGCCAGCAGCTTGGCAGGGCGACTCAACTATGGCTACACCTTC.